This TCR beta chain was found in a study of shared clonotypes between healthy human individuals. The test was conducted at deep level. Genomic DNA of each subset was evenly split across several immunoSEQ plates. Some clones are missing from TCRdb's copy, which holds only in-frame ones; the method was immunoSEQ multiplex PCR. The sample carries about 490,000 clones, almost 80% recorded once. The receptor comes from a woman aged 40-49 years in good health. Some clones in this sample may be carry-over from other donors' samples. The sequencing input was PBMCs.

The CDR3 DNA sequence: TGTGCCTGGAGGGGTGTAGGGGGCTACGAGCAGTACTTC. It is translated as CAWRGVGGYEQYF. The V call is TRBV30, the J call TRBJ2-7; the D gene is possibly TRBD1 (6 bases). The CDR3 contains 13 residues. Germline V gives CDR1 GTSNPN, CDR2 SVGIG (reference sequence). The V and J ends lost 3 bases and 3 bases respectively, with 12 bases between them.